This T cell receptor (beta chain) stems from a study of cytomegalovirus exposure and HLA in healthy donors. As to this clone: The target antigen is unknown.

Regarding the study as a whole: Presence/absence results assume similar sequencing depth per donor, which may not hold.

The PCR used 60 Vbeta and 13 Jbeta primers. Sequencing was performed with immunoSEQ multiplex PCR; in TCRdb, only in-frame clones are kept and a portion is missing. The table includes about 160,000 clones, roughly four fifths detected once. The sequencing sample was made of PBMCs. This sequence was found in a man aged 18 to 30 in good health and CMV-seronegative.

The CDR3 DNA follows: TGTGCCAGCAGCCCAGATAGCTCGTCCTACAATGAGCAGTTCTTC. As protein: CASSPDSSSYNEQFF. The rearrangement joins TRBV7-9 to TRBJ2-1; D remains unclear. Trimming left V 5 bases short and J 1 base short, with 12 bases between. Germline lookup yields CDR1 SEHNR and CDR2 FQNEAQ (reference sequence). The CDR3 has 15 amino acids.